There are a few counts of the clone carrying this T cell receptor beta chain. Its antigen is as yet unknown. TCRdb re-called the 5' RACE reads through MiXCR, storing one row per CDR3 protein. The table has about 15,000 distinct CDR3 sequences, 6.2% seen once. Time point of the sample: sample taken at primary tumor resection. The cohort: approximately 66 early-stage, untreated non-small cell lung cancer patients. No cell sorting; template was whole RNA from tumor, lung tissue or PBMC. The data were taken from a study of spatial heterogeneity in lung cancer. Study as a whole: Strongly correlated with TCR transcript counts in tumor regions was a T cell module score, which was a transcriptional module score calculated from matched bulk RNA-seq.

General study results and limits: Intratumoral expanded alpha and beta TCR counts were found to track tumor mutation counts.

The receptor's source is a male donor with early-stage non-small cell lung cancer. The source material was lung tumor tissue, sampled at surgery.

The CDR3 loop reads CASSPLSGSSYNEQFF. CDR3 DNA sequence: TGCGCCAGCAGCCCCCTGAGCGGGAGCTCCTACAATGAGCAGTTCTTC. The rearrangement uses TRBV4-1 and TRBJ2-1; TRBD2 matches at 8 bases. Germline-derived CDR1 and CDR2 are MGHRA and YSYEKL. Unmatched junction bases numbered 5, after V lost 4 bases and J lost 0 bases. This CDR3 is 16 amino acids long.